These 15 T cell receptor beta chains were all obtained from the same sample, sequenced in a study of blood T cell repertoires in COVID-19. Repertoires were generated with immunoSEQ multiplex PCR, while TCRdb's copy carries only in-frame clones and drops some. Here the sample spans roughly 99,000 clones, roughly nine tenths being singletons. The sequenced sample was peripheral blood. The receptors originated from a man aged 40-49 years with active or convalescent COVID-19.

The chain joins TRBV6-2 or TRBV6-3 to TRBJ2-2; no definite D call. The CDR3 loop spans 13 amino acids. Trimming stripped 6 bases from V and 5 bases from J, with 10 bases between. Germline values: CDR1 MNHEY, CDR2 SVGEGT. The DNA for the CDR3 is TGTGCCAGCAGCTCCAGGCCGACCGGGGAGCTGTTTTTT. Protein: CASSSRPTGELFF.

The CDR3 sequence is CATTRQGYGYTF. The CDR3 coding sequence is TGTGCCACCACAAGACAGGGTTATGGCTACACCTTC. The chain carries TRBV7-2 and TRBJ1-2; 7 nucleotides align to TRBD1. CDR3 length: 12 amino acids. With 10 bases clipped from V and 5 bases from J, the junction kept 7 bases outside the gene matches. CDR1 and CDR2 from the germline V gene are SGHTA and FQGNSA.

The chain has TRBV5-5 and TRBJ1-3; tentatively, D is TRBD1 (5 bases). V gave up 3 bases and J gave up 2 bases, with 12 bases separating them. The germline CDR1 and CDR2 sequences are SGHKS and YYEKEE (reference sequence). The CDR3 spans 15 residues. The CDR3 nucleotides are TGTGCCAGCAGCTCTGTGGGGGGACCTGGAAACACCATATATTTT. It specifies CASSSVGGPGNTIYF.

The chain joins TRBV28 to TRBJ2-7, with D unresolved. This CDR3 comprises 14 residues. Per the germline V gene, CDR1 is MDHEN and CDR2 is SYDVKM. The V end was cut by 5 bases, the J end by 3 bases, with 14 bases between. The CDR3 DNA sequence: TGTGCCAGCAGTCAAGCGTTATTGAGCTACGAGCAGTACTTC. Translated, it gives CASSQALLSYEQYF.

The chain combines TRBV7-3 with TRBJ2-1; 7 bases agree with TRBD2. This CDR3 is built from 16 residues. Unmatched junction bases numbered 9, after V lost 6 bases and J lost 1 base. The germline CDR1 and CDR2 sequences are SGHTA and FQGTGA. The CDR3 DNA is TGTGCCAGCAGTTCTCAGGGAGGGAGGTCCTACAATGAGCAGTTCTTC. Translation: CASSSQGGRSYNEQFF. The full variable domain, its missing parts supplied by reference TRBV7-3 and TRBJ2-1, is GAGVSQTPSNKVTEKGKYVELRCDPISGHTALYWYRQSLGQGPEFLIYFQGTGAADDSGLPNDRFFAVRPEGSVSTLKIQRTERGDSAVYLCASSSQGGRSYNEQFFGPGTRLTVL.

The count of this clone is one. The V and J genes are TRBV5-1 and TRBJ2-3; the D is unclear. This CDR3 contains 12 residues. The germline gives CDR1 SGHRS, CDR2 YFSETQ. Trimming pared 2 bases from V and 5 bases from J, leaving 6 bases between. CDR3 DNA: TGCGCCAGCAGCTTTACGGTAGATACGCAGTATTTT. Encoded protein: CASSFTVDTQYF. Full variable domain (missing parts from reference TRBV5-1 and TRBJ2-3): KAGVTQTPRYLIKTRGQQVTLSCSPISGHRSVSWYQQTPGQGLQFLFEYFSETQRNKGNFPGRFSGRQFSNSRSEMNVSTLELGDSALYLCASSFTVDTQYFGPGTRLTVL.

This sequence joins TRBV10-3 and TRBJ2-1, with TRBD1 identical over 8 bases. Germline V gene sequence: CDR1 ENHRY, CDR2 SYGVKD. Losses at the gene ends were 6 bases for V and 4 bases for J; bases not matched to a gene: 11. This CDR3 contains 16 residues. In DNA, the CDR3 is TGTGCCATCAGCGGGATCGGGACAGGAGTTTACAATGAGCAGTTCTTC. Its protein is CAISGIGTGVYNEQFF.

The chain is built from TRBV7-3 and TRBJ2-5; TRBD2 is a possible D gene (6 bases). This CDR3 has 13 residues. V gave up 5 bases and J gave up 2 bases, with 9 bases separating them. CDR1 SGHTA and CDR2 FQGTGA come from the germline V gene. The CDR3 is CASSQGGQETQYF. Written as DNA, the CDR3 is TGTGCCAGCAGCCAAGGAGGGCAAGAGACCCAGTACTTC.

This chain joins TRBV3-1 (or the pseudogene TRBV3-2) and TRBJ1-2, with D unclear. V was clipped by 4 bases and J by 8 bases, with 11 bases between them. The germline gives CDR1 LGHDT, CDR2 YNNKEL (reference sequence). The length of the CDR3 is 12 residues. The CDR3: CASSPLPGGYTF. Written as DNA, the CDR3 is TGTGCCAGCAGCCCTCTCCCCGGGGGCTACACCTTC.

The V and J genes are TRBV5-8 and TRBJ2-1; D may be TRBD1 (6 bases). The CDR3 has 16 amino acids. Germline loops: CDR1 SGHTS, CDR2 YDEGEE. Deletions cut 4 bases from V and 7 bases from J, with 21 bases between. CDR3 nucleotides: TGTGCCAGCAGCAGAACCGGGGACATACTGGGGAATGAGCAGTTCTTC. It is translated as CASSRTGDILGNEQFF.

The rearrangement uses TRBV5-4 and TRBJ2-7, with 10 nucleotides matching TRBD1. With 0 bases clipped from V and 5 bases from J, the junction kept 5 bases outside the gene matches. The CDR3 contains 15 residues. Germline CDR1 and CDR2: SGHNT and YYREEE (reference sequence). In DNA form, the CDR3 reads TGTGCCAGCAGCTTGGCCGGGGACAGGGGCCACGAGCAGTACTTC. Translation: CASSLAGDRGHEQYF.

The chain couples TRBV7-2 to TRBJ2-7, with 8 nucleotides matching TRBD2. This CDR3 contains 15 residues. V shed 5 bases and J 2 bases; nucleotides not matched to a gene: 8. Germline assignment: CDR1 SGHTA and CDR2 FQGNSA. DNA for the CDR3: TGTGCCAGCAGCCCTCAAGCGGGAGCGACCTACGAGCAGTACTTC. It is translated as CASSPQAGATYEQYF.

The chain is built from TRBV19 and TRBJ1-2, with TRBD1 matching 7 bases. This CDR3 has 14 residues. V was clipped by 3 bases and J by 4 bases; unmatched bases: 5. Per the germline V gene, CDR1 is LNHDA and CDR2 is SQIVND (reference sequence). The DNA for the CDR3 is TGTGCCAGTAGTATTGGACAGGCCCTCTATGGCTACACCTTC. Its protein is CASSIGQALYGYTF. Full variable domain (missing parts from reference TRBV19 and TRBJ1-2): DGGITQSPKYLFRKEGQNVTLSCEQNLNHDAMYWYRQDPGQGLRLIYYSQIVNDFQKGDIAEGYSVSREKKESFPLTVTSAQKNPTAFYLCASSIGQALYGYTFGSGTRLTVV.

The V call is TRBV24-1, the J call TRBJ2-4; D call uncertain. The V and J ends lost 6 bases and 0 bases respectively, with 17 bases between them. Germline V gene sequence: CDR1 KGHDR, CDR2 SFDVKD. This CDR3 is built from 17 residues. The CDR3 DNA reads as TGTGCCACCAGTCATAAACCGGGTCTGGCAGCCAAAAACATTCAGTACTTC. This translates into CATSHKPGLAAKNIQYF.

A word on this clone: Relative to the germline gene, one junction end is altered; a read error may explain this. The chain has TRBV7-2 and TRBJ1-3; possible D gene TRBD1, 6 bases. In germline, CDR1 is SGHTA, CDR2 FQGNSA. This CDR3 is 13 amino acids long. CDR3 sequence: CASSLDFRGRIQF. In DNA form, the CDR3 reads TGTGCCAGCAGCTTAGATTTCAGGGGCCGAATACAGTTT.